These T cell receptor beta chains were read from a single sample in a study of cytomegalovirus exposure and HLA in healthy donors. Here immunoSEQ multiplex PCR was the method, and the copy in TCRdb shows in-frame clones only, minus some. Of about 110,000 clones in the sample, 70% to 80% were seen once. Sequencing was performed on PBMCs. The receptors here all came from a man between 18 and 29 years old in good health and CMV-seronegative. Each CDR3 is given with its conserved first and last residue. D genes are given only for firm matches. Clone size, where shown, is once, few, many, or a class for clones that have expanded.

clone_size d_call j_call v_call cdr3_nt cdr3_aa
. TRBD1 TRBJ2-7 TRBV6-1 TGTGCCAGCAGTGTTCGGACAGGGGCCCACGAGCAGTACTTC CASSVRTGAHEQYF
. . TRBJ1-2 TRBV7-9 TGTGCCAGCAGCTATTACACAGGGACGGGTGGCTACCCCTTC CASSYYTGTGGYPF
. TRBD2 TRBJ2-7 TRBV7-9 TGTGCCAGCAGCTTAGGGGGACTAGCCGGAGACGAGCAGTACTTC CASSLGGLAGDEQYF
. TRBD2 TRBJ2-5 TRBV7-2 TGTGCCAGCAGCTTAGTTCTAGCGGGGAGAGAGACCCAGTACTTC CASSLVLAGRETQYF
. TRBD1 TRBJ2-1 TRBV19 TGTGCCAGTAGTATTGGGGGACAGAGGTTCAATGAGCAGTTCTTC CASSIGGQRFNEQFF
. . TRBJ2-3 TRBV9 TGTGCCAGCAGCGCGGGGAGCACCCGCACAGATACGCAGTATTTT CASSAGSTRTDTQYF
. . TRBJ2-2 TRBV7-7 TGTGCTAGCAGCTTAGCGAGGGACACCGGGGAGCTGTTTTTT CASSLARDTGELFF
. . TRBJ2-5 TRBV10-2 TGCGCCAGCTCCAGGGGGGAATGGCAAGAGACCCAGTACTTC CASSRGEWQETQYF
few . TRBJ1-1 TRBV6-5 TGTGCCAGCAGTTGGAGGCAGGACGTCACTGAAGCTTTCTTT CASSWRQDVTEAFF
. . TRBJ2-7 TRBV18 TGTGCCAGCTCACCTTACCAGGCTGAATACGAGCAGTACTTC CASSPYQAEYEQYF
few . TRBJ1-4 TRBV5-6 TGTGCCAGCAGCCTGACAGTACATACAACTAATGAAAAACTGTTTTTT CASSLTVHTTNEKLFF
once . TRBJ2-7 TRBV29-1 TGCAGCGTTGAGGACACCTACGAGCAGTACTTC CSVEDTYEQYF
. . TRBJ2-5 TRBV27 TGTGCCAGCAGTTTCAGGGGCGGCGTGACCCAGTACTTC CASSFRGGVTQYF
. TRBD1 TRBJ2-7 TRBV6-5 TGTGCCAGCACCCAACACGGGACAGGGGTCTACGAGCAGTACTTC CASTQHGTGVYEQYF
. . TRBJ1-1 TRBV11-2 TGTGCCAGCAGCGGCCTTAGGGGGAGCACTGAAGCTTTCTTT CASSGLRGSTEAFF